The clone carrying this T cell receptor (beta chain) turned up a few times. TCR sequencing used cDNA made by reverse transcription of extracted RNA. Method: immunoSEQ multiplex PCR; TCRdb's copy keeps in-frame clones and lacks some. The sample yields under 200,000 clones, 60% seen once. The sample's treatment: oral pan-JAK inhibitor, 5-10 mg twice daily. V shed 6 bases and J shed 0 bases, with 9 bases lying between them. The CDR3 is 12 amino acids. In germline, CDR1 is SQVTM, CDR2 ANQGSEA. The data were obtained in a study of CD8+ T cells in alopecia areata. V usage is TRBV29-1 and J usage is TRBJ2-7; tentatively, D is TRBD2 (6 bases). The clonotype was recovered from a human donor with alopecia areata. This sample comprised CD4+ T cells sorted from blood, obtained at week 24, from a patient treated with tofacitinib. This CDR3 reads CSVQDYSYEQYF. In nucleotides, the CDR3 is TGCAGCGTCCAGGACTACTCCTACGAGCAGTACTTC.